This T cell receptor (beta chain) was recovered during a study of shared clonotypes between healthy human individuals. Study overall: Aged 18 to 49, the donors were two women and three men.

The authors distributed each subset's genomic DNA evenly over several immunoSEQ plates. TCRdb keeps only in-frame clones here, not all; method: immunoSEQ multiplex PCR. The table lists some 530,000 clones, about 78% of them singletons. V shed 4 bases and J 10 bases; nucleotides not matched to a gene: 2. Germline values: CDR1 SGHTA, CDR2 FQGTGA. This CDR3 is 12 amino acids long. This clone was recorded many times. Other DNA sequences in the sample encode the same CDR3. The donors were adults (healthy and HIV-negative) with no recent acute infections or vaccinations. Sequencing was done on a sample of PBMCs. The chain employs TRBV7-3 and TRBJ2-1; TRBD1 agrees at 9 bases. The receptor comes from a woman in her thirties or forties in good health. Some clones in this sample may be carry-over from other donors' samples. The DNA of the CDR3 is TGTGCCAGCAGCTCAACAGGGGGCGAGCAGTTCTTC. Protein sequence: CASSSTGGEQFF.